This TCR beta chain was sequenced during a study of shared clonotypes between healthy human individuals (dated by TCRdb to 2018 to 2021). Notes on the research overall: A couple of women and a few men aged 18 to 49 years were included in the cohort. For each donor, CD4 naive and CD4 memory were each given three plates, CD8 naive was given two plates, and CD8 memory was given one plate. The study deeply sequenced blood TCR repertoires of several healthy adults to estimate repertoire size and the extent of clonotype sharing between individuals. Different laboratories and diverse techniques were used to prepare libraries and sequence TCR repertoires, to increase sequencing depth and limit assay-specific biases. Leukapheresis yielded between about 0.8 and 8.9 billion PBMCs per donor. Study-level results and caveats: Rarefaction of sorted-subset datasets indicated incomplete sequencing despite the large sequencing depth. Clonotypes shared by all four sorted-subset donors showed higher generation probabilities than non-shared clonotypes. Sampling was limited to blood, and TCR repertoires in tissue likely differ from TCR repertoires in blood. Naive subsets generally had larger estimated clonotype richness than memory subsets did. Because the study included a small number of donors, the genetic and exposure-history diversity represented was limited. Based on pairwise subsampling, the degree of clonotype sharing among donors was expected to be affected by sequencing depth. Across a handful of donors, around 5% of naive CD4, roughly 3.5% of naive CD8, approximately 2.5% of memory CD4, and approximately 0.4% of memory CD8 clonotypes were shared.

The sample holds one count of this clone. Its antigen target is currently unknown. Per-nucleotide qualities are absent, and no much larger clonotype sits a single base away. The donors were healthy, HIV-negative adults who had no recently reported acute infections or vaccinations. Only Caucasian adults living in Nashville, Tennessee, USA were represented among the donors. CD4+ T cells were enriched by magnetic negative selection, after which naive cells were positively selected on CD45RA and the negative fraction was taken as the memory subset. Blood was obtained by leukapheresis, after which PBMCs were separated by Ficoll-Histopaque density gradient centrifugation and cryopreserved in liquid nitrogen vapor phase. Analytical flow cytometry was used to check the purity and quantity of each magnetically sorted T cell population. From each sorted fraction, genomic DNA was isolated and quantified by UV absorbance on a Nanodrop 2000c.

TCR CDR3 regions were amplified from genomic DNA by multiplex PCR using the deep immunoSEQ assay. For each cell subset, the extracted genomic DNA was distributed evenly across all wells of several immunoSEQ 96-well plates, and each plate served as one replicate. For sorted subsets, each replicate PCR was loaded with about 200 ng genomic DNA, equivalent to 32,000 or so T cell genomes. The purified libraries were quantified using a Qubit 3.0 fluorometer, sized with a Bioanalyzer 2100, and then quantified again using the KAPA Library Quantification kit. Every immunoSEQ 96-well plate was sequenced on a dedicated single-read 150-cycle Illumina NextSeq 550 flow cell. The authors' analysis ran thus. Because only junctional sequences without quality scores were contained in the immunoSEQ output, filtering matching that applied to full-length reads could not be performed. Sequences were annotated with PyIR, a Python wrapper for IgBLAST v1.9, using IMGT germline references to assign V/J genes and CDR3. Any read was removed if the V/J assignment was weak (E-value above 1e-6), the CDR3 was missing, or the read contained stop codons, out-of-frame junctions, or ambiguous translated residues. V3J clonotypes were defined by identical inferred V gene, J gene, and CDR3 amino acid sequence. The percentage overlap between two repertoires was calculated by dividing the number of shared unique clonotypes by the size of the smaller repertoire. RTK rarefaction, the Chao1 estimator, and Recon v2.1 estimates of unobserved clonotypes were used to assess repertoire richness. For all TCRbeta clonotypes obtained by the gDNA method from several donors, generation probabilities were computed with OLGA. What TCRdb holds here is the immuneACCESS table cut down to in-frame rearrangements. Part of the clones is not present; checked against another copy, under half of the missing clones reflect an unresolved V gene, and the others are unexplained. V, J and clone size are taken as reported in that table, and D and trimming were inferred from the DNA itself. A total of over 950,000 clones appear in this sample, 60% to 80% of them only once. Of the sample, approximately 0.9% falls within the top ten clones.

This receptor was obtained from a man between 18 and 35 years old in good health. Some clones in this sample may be carry-over from other donors' samples. Source material: memory CD4+ T cells from PBMCs. The cell subset or site label corresponds to: CD45RA-negative fraction.

The nucleotide sequence is TGCGCCAGCAGCCGGACAGGGGGAGGAATCCATGGCTACACCTTC. It is translated as CASSRTGGGIHGYTF. Recombination linked TRBV5-1 to TRBJ1-2; TRBD1 fits 10 bases in the junction. Inclusive of the bounding cysteine and phenylalanine, the CDR3 is 15 residues long. Here the CDR3 DNA is all that survives: 45 bases in frame from base 1. V is pruned by 4 bases and J by 6 bases, leaving 9 bases of the junction without a gene match. The germline V gene provides CDR1 SGHRS and CDR2 YFSETQ.